The sample holds a few counts of the clone carrying this T cell receptor beta chain. Thyroid ultrasound and orbital computed tomography, with clinical symptoms and serum thyroxine and TRAb, informed diagnoses. The blood sample dates from first hyperthyroidism diagnosis, preceding any ophthalmopathy symptoms. RNA transcripts gave rise to amplified TCR beta CDR3 regions. RT-PCR in the first round (using the HTBI primer set) targeted the TCR CDR3. TCRdb analysed the multiplex PCR reads with MiXCR anew, one entry per CDR3 protein. The table records approximately 370,000 distinct CDR3 sequences, 17% of them present only once. The sample belongs to a study of T cells in Graves' hyperthyroidism and ophthalmopathy. Study-level background: Peripheral blood draws took place at initial diagnosis, ahead of any treatment.

This CDR3 is 14 amino acids long. The ends were cut back, 0 bases at V and 4 bases at J, with 9 bases in the middle. The germline V gene encodes CDR1 SNHLY and CDR2 FYNNEI. The chain combines TRBV2 with TRBJ1-2; D is unresolved. This TCR derives from a woman in her 30s with Graves' hyperthyroidism that later progressed to Graves' ophthalmopathy. Material: blood. CDR3 nucleotide sequence: TGTGCCAGCAGTGAAGCGCTTGGGGTCTATGGCTACACCTTC. Translation gives CASSEALGVYGYTF.